Listed below are T cell receptor beta chains from one sample, sequenced in a study of cytomegalovirus exposure and HLA in healthy donors. Some clones are missing from TCRdb's copy, which holds only in-frame ones; the method was immunoSEQ multiplex PCR. The sample gives 95,000 to 150,000 clones, 77% of which show up once; around 3.5% is in the top ten. Sequenced sample: PBMCs. All receptors come from a human donor in good health. Both conserved end residues are part of each CDR3. A D gene is named only where the DNA matches it firmly. Size is omitted from some rows. Given values are once, few, many or a class for expanded clones.

J gene | D gene | clone size | V gene | CDR3 DNA | CDR3 protein
TRBJ1-2 | NA | few | TRBV2 | TGTGCCAGCGCCAGTCGTCCGGGGGAGATCTATGGCTACACCTTC | CASASRPGEIYGYTF
TRBJ1-3 | NA | NA | TRBV28 | TGTGCCAGCAGTTCAGGGAAAAGAAACACCATATATTTT | CASSSGKRNTIYF
TRBJ2-6 | NA | NA | TRBV4-1 | TGCGCCAGCAGCCAAGATGCGGGCACCTCTGGGGCCAACGTCCTGACTTTC | CASSQDAGTSGANVLTF
TRBJ1-1 | TRBD1 | NA | TRBV6-5 | TGTGCCAGCCAGACCCCCGGGACAGGGAACACTGAAGCTTTCTTT | CASQTPGTGNTEAFF
TRBJ2-2 | TRBD1 | NA | TRBV7-9 | TGTGCCAGCAGCCCAAAGGTAGGAGGGGACAGGGTAGTAACCGGGGAGCTGTTTTTT | CASSPKVGGDRVVTGELFF
TRBJ2-7 | TRBD2 | few | TRBV11-2 | TGTGCCAGCAGCTTCAGCGGCGGGAGCCATCTGCACCACGAGCAGTACTTC | CASSFSGGSHLHHEQYF
TRBJ2-7 | TRBD1 | NA | TRBV5-4 | TGTGCCAGCAGCTTACAGGGGGCATCCTACGAGCAGTACTTC | CASSLQGASYEQYF
TRBJ2-2 | TRBD2 | NA | TRBV19 | TGTGCCGGGAAGGGAGCGGGAGCCGGGGAGCTGTTTTTT | CAGKGAGAGELFF
TRBJ2-1 | TRBD2 | NA | TRBV11-3 | TGTGCCAGCAGCTCTTCCGGGACTAGCTCCTACAATGAGCAGTTCTTC | CASSSSGTSSYNEQFF
TRBJ2-5 | NA | few | TRBV5-1 | TGCGCCAGCAGCTTGGATTCTGGCAGGCAAGAGACCCAGTACTTC | CASSLDSGRQETQYF
TRBJ2-1 | TRBD2 | NA | TRBV28 | TGTGCCAGCAGTTCCTTAGCGGGAGGAGGTAATGAGCAGTTCTTC | CASSSLAGGGNEQFF
TRBJ2-2 | TRBD2 | NA | TRBV2 | TGTGCCAGCTCGGGGACTAGCGGGAGAGGTACCGGGGAGCTGTTTTTT | CASSGTSGRGTGELFF
TRBJ2-2 | TRBD2 | NA | TRBV6-6 | TGTGCCAGCAGGGGACTAGCCGAAACCACCGGGGAGCTGTTTTTT | CASRGLAETTGELFF
TRBJ1-2 | NA | NA | TRBV18 | TGTGCCAGCTCACCAGAGGAGGGCCCCTATGGCTACACCTTC | CASSPEEGPYGYTF
TRBJ2-7 | TRBD1 | NA | TRBV19 | TGTGCCAGTAGCCCCCGGGACAGGGTTACCTACGAGCAGTACTTC | CASSPRDRVTYEQYF
TRBJ2-6 | NA | NA | TRBV7-9 | TGTGCCAGCAGCCGCTACCGCTCTGGGGCCAACGGCCTGACTTTC | CASSRYRSGANGLTF
TRBJ2-1 | TRBD1 | once | TRBV5-4 | TGTGCCAGCAGCTTGGGGGGCCACGCTACTGGGACAGGGCTCTACAATGAGCAGTTCTTC | CASSLGGHATGTGLYNEQFF
TRBJ2-7 | NA | NA | TRBV6-5 | TGTGCCAGCAGTTACTCCGGGACTTACTACGAGCAGTACTTC | CASSYSGTYYEQYF
TRBJ1-6 | NA | NA | TRBV30 | TGTGCCTGGAGTGTACTTCAAGCGAGGATCCACTTT | CAWSVLQARIHF
TRBJ1-2 | NA | few | TRBV2 | TGTGCCAGCAGTCGAATTGGGGGGGATGACGGCTACACCTTC | CASSRIGGDDGYTF
TRBJ1-1 | TRBD1 | NA | TRBV7-6 | TGTGCCAGCAGCTCTGGACAGGGGAGAACTGAAGCTTTCTTT | CASSSGQGRTEAFF
TRBJ2-7 | TRBD2 | NA | TRBV2 | TGTGCCAGCAATCCCGGGGGGGCAGACTACGAGCAGTACTTC | CASNPGGADYEQYF
TRBJ2-7 | TRBD1 | NA | TRBV5-4 | TGTGCCAGCAGCCTGCCCGGGACAGGGGCCTACGAGCAGTACTTC | CASSLPGTGAYEQYF
TRBJ1-4 | TRBD1 | NA | TRBV19 | TGTGCCAGTAGAGATACCGGGACAGGGAACGAAAAACTGTTTTTT | CASRDTGTGNEKLFF